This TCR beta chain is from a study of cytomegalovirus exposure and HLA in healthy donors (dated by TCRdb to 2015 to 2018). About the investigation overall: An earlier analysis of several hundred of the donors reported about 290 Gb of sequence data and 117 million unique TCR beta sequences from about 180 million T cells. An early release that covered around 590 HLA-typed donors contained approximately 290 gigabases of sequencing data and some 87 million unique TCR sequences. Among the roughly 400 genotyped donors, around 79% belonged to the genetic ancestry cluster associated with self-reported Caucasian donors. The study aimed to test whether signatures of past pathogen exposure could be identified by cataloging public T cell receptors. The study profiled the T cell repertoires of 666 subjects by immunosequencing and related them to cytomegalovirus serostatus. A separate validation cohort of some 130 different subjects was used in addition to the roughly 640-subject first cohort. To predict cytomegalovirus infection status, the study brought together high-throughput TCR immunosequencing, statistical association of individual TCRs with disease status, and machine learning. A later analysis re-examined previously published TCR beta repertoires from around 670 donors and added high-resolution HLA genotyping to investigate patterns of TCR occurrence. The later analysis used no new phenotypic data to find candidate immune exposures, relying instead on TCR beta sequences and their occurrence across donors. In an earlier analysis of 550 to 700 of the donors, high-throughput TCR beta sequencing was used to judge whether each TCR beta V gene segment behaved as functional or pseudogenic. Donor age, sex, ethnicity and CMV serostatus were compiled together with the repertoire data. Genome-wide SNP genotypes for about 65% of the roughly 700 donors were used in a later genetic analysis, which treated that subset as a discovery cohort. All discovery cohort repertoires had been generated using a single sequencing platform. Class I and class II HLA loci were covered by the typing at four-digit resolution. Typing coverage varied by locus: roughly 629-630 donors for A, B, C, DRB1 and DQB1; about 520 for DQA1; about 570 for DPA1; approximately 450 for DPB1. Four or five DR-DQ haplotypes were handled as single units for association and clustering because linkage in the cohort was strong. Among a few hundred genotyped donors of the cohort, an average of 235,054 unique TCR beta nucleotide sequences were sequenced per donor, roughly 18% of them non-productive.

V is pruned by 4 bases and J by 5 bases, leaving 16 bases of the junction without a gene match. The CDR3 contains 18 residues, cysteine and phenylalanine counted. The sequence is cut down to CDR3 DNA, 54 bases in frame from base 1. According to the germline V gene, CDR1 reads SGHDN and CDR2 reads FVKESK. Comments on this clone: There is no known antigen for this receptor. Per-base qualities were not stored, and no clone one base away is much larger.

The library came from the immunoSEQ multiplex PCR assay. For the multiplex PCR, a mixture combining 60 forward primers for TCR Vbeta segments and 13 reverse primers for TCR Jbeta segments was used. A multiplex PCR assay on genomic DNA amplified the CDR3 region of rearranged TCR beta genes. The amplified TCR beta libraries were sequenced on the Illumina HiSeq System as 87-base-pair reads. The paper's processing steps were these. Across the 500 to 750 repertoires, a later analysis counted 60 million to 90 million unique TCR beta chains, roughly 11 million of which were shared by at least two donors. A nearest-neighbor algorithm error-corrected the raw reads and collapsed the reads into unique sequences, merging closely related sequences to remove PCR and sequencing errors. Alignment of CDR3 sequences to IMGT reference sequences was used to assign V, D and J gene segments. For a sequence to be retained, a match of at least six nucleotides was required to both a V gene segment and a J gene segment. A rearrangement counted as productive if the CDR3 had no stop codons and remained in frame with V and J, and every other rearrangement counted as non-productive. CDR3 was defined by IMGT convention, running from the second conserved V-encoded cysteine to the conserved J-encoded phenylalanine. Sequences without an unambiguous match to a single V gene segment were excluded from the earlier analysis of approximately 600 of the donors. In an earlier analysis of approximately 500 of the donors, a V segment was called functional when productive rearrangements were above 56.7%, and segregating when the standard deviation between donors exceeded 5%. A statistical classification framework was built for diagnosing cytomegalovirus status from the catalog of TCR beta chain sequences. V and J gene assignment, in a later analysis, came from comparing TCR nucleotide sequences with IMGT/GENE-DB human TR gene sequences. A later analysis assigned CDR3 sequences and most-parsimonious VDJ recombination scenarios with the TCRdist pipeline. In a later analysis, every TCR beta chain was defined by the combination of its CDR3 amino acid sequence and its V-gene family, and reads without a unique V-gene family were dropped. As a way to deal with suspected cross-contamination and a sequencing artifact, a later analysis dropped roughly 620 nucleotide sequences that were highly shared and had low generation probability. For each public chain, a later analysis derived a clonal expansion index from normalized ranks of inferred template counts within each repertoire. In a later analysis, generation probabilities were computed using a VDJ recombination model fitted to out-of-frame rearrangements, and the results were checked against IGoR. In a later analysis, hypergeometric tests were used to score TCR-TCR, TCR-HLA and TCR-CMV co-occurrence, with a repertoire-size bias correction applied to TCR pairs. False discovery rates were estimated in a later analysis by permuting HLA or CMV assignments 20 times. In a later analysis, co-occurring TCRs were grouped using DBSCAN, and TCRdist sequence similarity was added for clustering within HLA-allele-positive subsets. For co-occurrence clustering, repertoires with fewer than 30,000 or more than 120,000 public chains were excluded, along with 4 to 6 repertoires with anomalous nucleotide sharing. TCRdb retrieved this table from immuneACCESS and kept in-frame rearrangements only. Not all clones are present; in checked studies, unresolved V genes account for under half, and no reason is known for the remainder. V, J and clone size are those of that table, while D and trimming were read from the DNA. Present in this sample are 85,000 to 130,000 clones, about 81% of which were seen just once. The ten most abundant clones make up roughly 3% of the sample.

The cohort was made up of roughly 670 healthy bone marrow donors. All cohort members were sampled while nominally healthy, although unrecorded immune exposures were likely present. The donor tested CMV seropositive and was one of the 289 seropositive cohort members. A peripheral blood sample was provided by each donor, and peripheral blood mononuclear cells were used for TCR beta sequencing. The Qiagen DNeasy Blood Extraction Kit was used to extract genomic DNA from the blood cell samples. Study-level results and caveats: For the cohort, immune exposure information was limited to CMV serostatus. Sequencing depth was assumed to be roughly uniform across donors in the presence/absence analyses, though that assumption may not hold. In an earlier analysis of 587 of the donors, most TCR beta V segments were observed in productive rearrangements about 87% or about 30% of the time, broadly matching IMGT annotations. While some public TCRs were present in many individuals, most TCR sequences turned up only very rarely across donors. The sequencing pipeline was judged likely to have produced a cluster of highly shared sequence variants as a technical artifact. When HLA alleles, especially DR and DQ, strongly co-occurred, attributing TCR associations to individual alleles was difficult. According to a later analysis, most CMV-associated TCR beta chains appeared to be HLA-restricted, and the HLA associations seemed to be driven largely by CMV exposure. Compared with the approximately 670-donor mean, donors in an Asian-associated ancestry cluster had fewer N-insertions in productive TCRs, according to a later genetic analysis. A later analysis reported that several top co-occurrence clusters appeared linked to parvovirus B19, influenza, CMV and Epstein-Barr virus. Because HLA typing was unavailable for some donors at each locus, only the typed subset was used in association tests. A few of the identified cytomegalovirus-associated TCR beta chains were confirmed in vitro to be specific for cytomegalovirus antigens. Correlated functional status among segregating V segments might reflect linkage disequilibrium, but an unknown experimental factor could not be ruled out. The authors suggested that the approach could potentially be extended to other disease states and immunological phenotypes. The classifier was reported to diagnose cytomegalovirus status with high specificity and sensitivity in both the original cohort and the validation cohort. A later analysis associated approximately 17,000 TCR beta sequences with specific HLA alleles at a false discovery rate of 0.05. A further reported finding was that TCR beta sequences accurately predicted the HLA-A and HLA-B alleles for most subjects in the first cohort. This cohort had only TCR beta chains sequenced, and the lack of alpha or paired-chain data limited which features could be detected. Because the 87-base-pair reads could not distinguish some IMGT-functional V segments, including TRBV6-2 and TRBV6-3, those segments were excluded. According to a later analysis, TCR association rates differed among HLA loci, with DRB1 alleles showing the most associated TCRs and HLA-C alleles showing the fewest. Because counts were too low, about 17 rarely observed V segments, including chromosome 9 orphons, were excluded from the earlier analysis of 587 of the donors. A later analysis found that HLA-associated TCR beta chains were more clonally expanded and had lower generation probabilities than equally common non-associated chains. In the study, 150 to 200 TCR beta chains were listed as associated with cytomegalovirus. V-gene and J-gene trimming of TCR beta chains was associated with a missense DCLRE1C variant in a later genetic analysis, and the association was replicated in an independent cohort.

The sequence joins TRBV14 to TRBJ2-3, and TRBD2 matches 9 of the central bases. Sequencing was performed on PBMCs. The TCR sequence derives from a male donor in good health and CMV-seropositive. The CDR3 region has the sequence CASSPHRRGGSVGDTQYF. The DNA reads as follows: TGTGCCAGCAGCCCACACCGGCGGGGGGGCTCGGTGGGAGATACGCAGTATTTT.